The entry that follows covers one T cell receptor (beta chain) sequence. Its target is unknown. The sample comes from a study of metastatic and nonmetastatic thyroid tumors. Study details: Repertoire data that came from the blood and tumor or nodule tissue of malignant and benign thyroid patients were compared.

This CDR3 is 17 amino acids long. Germline-derived CDR1 and CDR2 are SGHVS and FQNEAQ. After removal of 6 bases from V and 0 bases from J, the junction contained 10 bases not matched to a gene. In the study's own analysis: Researchers built a distant-metastasis classifier for papillary thyroid cancer that drew on CDR3 differences across clinicopathological groups. TCRdb re-called clones from the PCR reads using MiXCR. These V and J calls rely on TCRdb rather than the paper's analysis. The table shows around 46,000 clones, with around 21% occurring only once. Study observations and caveats: The study reportedly found significantly higher TCR beta diversity in malignant thyroid tumors than benign nodules, in blood and tumor.

All patients reached thyroid surgery having received no treatment beforehand. Sequenced material: blood. The clonotype was recovered from a male donor with papillary thyroid cancer or a benign thyroid nodule (not recorded which). Some clones in this sample may be carry-over from other donors' samples. This chain joins TRBV7-8 and TRBJ2-3, with 9 positions matching TRBD2. CDR3 coding DNA: TGTGCCAGCAGAATAACCAATCTAGCGGGGAGCACAGATACGCAGTATTTT. Its translation: CASRITNLAGSTDTQYF.